The 16 T cell receptor beta chains in this list originate from one sample, sequenced in a study of human T cells and chemical hapten exposure. Time point meaning: patch test 1, 2 weeks after DPC sensitization. Treatment described: therapeutic diphenylcyclopropenone sensitization with weekly scalp DPC. Via MiXCR, TCRdb re-called the RACE reads, giving one row per CDR3 protein. The repertoire holds 150,000 or so distinct CDR3 sequences, with approximately 15% as singletons. The sequencing used whole blood, collected in connection with sensitization to the hapten diphenylcyclopropenone (DPC). The origin of the receptors is a woman aged 25-40 years with alopecia areata. Some clones in this sample may be carry-over from other donors' samples.

This clonotype was counted at least ten times. The chain links TRBV11-2 to TRBJ2-5, with D tentatively TRBD1 (5 bases). CDR1 is SGHAT, CDR2 FQNNGV, per germline. Trimming shortened V by 2 bases and J by 3 bases, and 16 bases separated the two germline ends. This CDR3 is 16 amino acids long. The CDR3 region has the DNA TGTGCCAGCAGCTTATATCAGGGAAGAGGAAAAGAGACCCAGTACTTC. Translation gives CASSLYQGRGKETQYF.

The V call is TRBV20-1, the J call TRBJ1-1; D uncertain. CDR1 and CDR2 from the germline V gene are DFQATT and SNEGSKA (reference sequence). The CDR3 is made up of 14 amino acids. V dropped 1 base and J dropped 1 base, with 10 bases sitting between them. The DNA of the CDR3 is TGCAGTGCTAGAGCCAGAGCGGGGAACACTGAAGCTTTCTTT. Translated, it gives CSARARAGNTEAFF.

This clonotype was seen only a few times. The chain employs TRBV2 and TRBJ2-2; TRBD2 matches 9 bases. Looked up from germline, CDR1 is SNHLY and CDR2 is FYNNEI. This CDR3 has 14 residues. Trimming at V came to 6 bases and at J to 5 bases, leaving 4 bases not matched to a gene. The CDR3 region is CASRRLAETGELFF. CDR3 sequence (DNA): TGTGCCAGCAGGAGACTAGCGGAAACCGGGGAGCTGTTTTTT.

There are a few counts of this clonotype. The gene calls are TRBV11-2 and TRBJ1-6; D is undetermined. CDR3 size: 13 residues. CDR1 SGHAT and CDR2 FQNNGV come from the germline V gene. Trimming shortened V by 4 bases and J by 8 bases, and 9 bases separated the two germline ends. CDR3 DNA: TGTGCCAGCAGCTCGGGGATGGATTCACCCCTCCACTTT. Translated: CASSSGMDSPLHF.

A few counts support this clonotype. The gene calls are TRBV24-1 and TRBJ2-1, with D perhaps assigned TRBD1 or TRBD2 (5 bases each). This CDR3 contains 16 residues. Germline V gene sequence: CDR1 KGHDR, CDR2 SFDVKD. Trimming removed 3 bases at V and 5 bases at J, with 16 bases between. The CDR3 is CATSDGDSGRNNEQFF. Here the CDR3 DNA reads TGTGCCACCAGTGATGGCGACAGCGGACGGAACAATGAGCAGTTCTTC.

The chain combines TRBV2 with TRBJ1-3; D is unresolved. V was trimmed by 3 bases and J by 0 bases, leaving 9 bases between them. Germline lookup yields CDR1 SNHLY and CDR2 FYNNEI. The CDR3 consists of 15 residues. This CDR3 reads CASSEGYRSGNTIYF. For the CDR3, the DNA is TGTGCCAGCAGTGAGGGTTATCGCTCTGGAAACACCATATATTTT. The variable domain in full, with the rest retrieved from reference TRBV2 and TRBJ1-3, is EPEVTQTPSHQVTQMGQEVILRCVPISNHLYFYWYRQILGQKVEFLVSFYNNEISEKSEIFDDQFSVERPDGSNFTLKIRSTKLEDSAMYFCASSEGYRSGNTIYFGEGSWLTVV.

This clonotype has only a few counts. The chain recombines TRBV12-3 or TRBV12-4 with TRBJ1-3; TRBD1 is a possible D gene (6 bases). This CDR3 contains 20 residues. Trimming took off 1 base at V and 6 bases at J, with 28 bases between the two ends. CDR3 DNA: TGTGCCAGCAGTTTAGGTTCGTGGTTCGGGACAACCCAAGGGGCAAACACCATATATTTT. This encodes CASSLGSWFGTTQGANTIYF.

This clonotype was detected a few times. The chain carries TRBV12-3 or TRBV12-4 and TRBJ1-5; D gene uncertain. The CDR3 is made up of 13 amino acids. Deletions cut 7 bases from V and 0 bases from J, with 7 bases between. The CDR3 bases are TGTGCCAGCACTCGGGATAGCAATCAGCCCCAGCATTTT. Protein sequence: CASTRDSNQPQHF.

This chain joins TRBV7-2 and TRBJ2-3; 9 bases fit TRBD1. Looked up from germline, CDR1 is SGHTA and CDR2 is FQGNSA. CDR3 size: 15 residues. J gave up 1 base and V 3 bases, and 2 bases lay outside the gene matches. For the CDR3, the DNA is TGTGCCAGCAGCTTTTGGACAGGGGGCACAGATACGCAGTATTTT. Encoded protein: CASSFWTGGTDTQYF.

This chain uses TRBV10-3 with TRBJ1-2, with 8 bases lining up with TRBD1. With V trimmed by 5 bases and J by 5 bases, 10 bases remained unmatched. Germline V gene lookup returns CDR1 ENHRY and CDR2 SYGVKD. This CDR3 comprises 15 residues. The CDR3, as DNA: TGTGCCATCAGTCAGGGGGCAAGAAGTTGGTATGGCTACACCTTC. It is translated as CAISQGARSWYGYTF.

This clonotype has a single count. The chain couples TRBV12-3 or TRBV12-4 to TRBJ1-2; the match to TRBD1 covers 8 bases. The CDR3 contains 13 residues. Trimming cost V 6 bases and J 8 bases; bases outside gene matches: 8. The CDR3 reads CASSPGTGRGYTF. CDR3 nucleotides: TGTGCCAGCAGCCCCGGGACAGGCCGAGGCTACACCTTC.

In this sample, this clonotype turned up a few times. The chain is built from TRBV5-1 and TRBJ2-6; D gene ambiguous. This CDR3 region has 14 residues. Per germline, CDR1 SGHRS and CDR2 YFSETQ. Trimming pared 3 bases from V and 2 bases from J, leaving 6 bases between. The CDR3 DNA sequence: TGCGCCAGCAGCTCGCAACCTGGGGCCAACGTCCTGACTTTC. Protein sequence: CASSSQPGANVLTF.

In its sample, this clonotype was seen many times. This chain joins TRBV12-3 or TRBV12-4 and TRBJ2-1; D remains unclear. The CDR3 sequence is 12 residues long. V lost 3 bases to trimming and J lost 7 bases, with 7 bases between them. For the CDR3, the DNA is TGTGCCAGCAGTTTCCAGGCAAATGAGCAGTTCTTC. Protein: CASSFQANEQFF.

This sequence joins TRBV4-3 and TRBJ2-1; D assignment may be TRBD1 or TRBD2 (5 bases each). The V gene lost 2 bases and the J gene lost 5 bases, with 13 bases spanning the gap. The CDR3 contains 15 residues. Germline CDR1 and CDR2: LGHNA and YSLEER. In nucleotides, the CDR3 is TGCGCCAGCAGCCAACAGTTGGGGGTCGACAATGAGCAGTTCTTC. It translates to CASSQQLGVDNEQFF.

The V gene is TRBV29-1, the J gene TRBJ2-3; the D gene could be TRBD1 or TRBD2 (7 bases each). This CDR3 contains 15 residues. Germline CDR1 and CDR2: SQVTM and ANQGSEA. Trimming took 6 bases from V and 0 from J, leaving 16 bases between them. This CDR3 is CSVRQGGGSTDTQYF. The CDR3, as DNA: TGCAGCGTCCGACAGGGCGGGGGTAGCACAGATACGCAGTATTTT.

The genes are TRBV5-1 and TRBJ2-6; D may be TRBD1 (5 bases). This CDR3 contains 16 residues. Trimming pared 4 bases from V and 3 bases from J, leaving 14 bases between. Germline V gives CDR1 SGHRS, CDR2 YFSETQ. The CDR3 loop is CASSEGHTGGANVLTF. For the CDR3, the DNA is TGCGCCAGCAGCGAAGGACATACCGGTGGGGCCAACGTCCTGACTTTC.